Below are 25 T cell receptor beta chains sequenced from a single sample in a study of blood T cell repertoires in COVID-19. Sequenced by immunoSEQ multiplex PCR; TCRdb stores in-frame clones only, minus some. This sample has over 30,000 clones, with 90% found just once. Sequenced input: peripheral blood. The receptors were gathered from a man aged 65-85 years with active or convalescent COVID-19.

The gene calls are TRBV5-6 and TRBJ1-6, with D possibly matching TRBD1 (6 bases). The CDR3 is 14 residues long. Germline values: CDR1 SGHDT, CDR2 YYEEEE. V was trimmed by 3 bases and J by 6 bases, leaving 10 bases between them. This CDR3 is CASSYNRVNSPLHF. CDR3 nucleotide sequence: TGTGCCAGCAGCTACAACAGGGTTAATTCACCCCTCCACTTT.

The CDR3 DNA reads as TGTGCCAGCAGCCCGGACAGGGTAAACACCGGGGAGCTGTTTTTT. It encodes CASSPDRVNTGELFF. V gene TRBV7-9 combines with J gene TRBJ2-2; 8 nucleotides line up with TRBD1. In germline, CDR1 is SEHNR, CDR2 FQNEAQ (reference sequence). CDR3 length equals 15 residues. Trimming removed 5 bases from V and 2 bases from J; junction bases left unmatched: 4.

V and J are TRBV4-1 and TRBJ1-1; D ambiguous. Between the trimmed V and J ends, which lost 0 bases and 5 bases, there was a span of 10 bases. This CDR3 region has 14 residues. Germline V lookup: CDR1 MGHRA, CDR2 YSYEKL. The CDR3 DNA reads TGCGCCAGCAGCCAAGAAGCATATTGGACTGAAGCTTTCTTT. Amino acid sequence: CASSQEAYWTEAFF.

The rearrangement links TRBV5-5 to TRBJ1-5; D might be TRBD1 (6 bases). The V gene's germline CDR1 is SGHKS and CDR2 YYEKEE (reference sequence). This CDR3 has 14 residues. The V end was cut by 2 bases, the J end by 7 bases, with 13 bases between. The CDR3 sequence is CASSLRGHEQPQHF. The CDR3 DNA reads TGTGCCAGCAGCTTAAGGGGACATGAACAGCCCCAGCATTTT.

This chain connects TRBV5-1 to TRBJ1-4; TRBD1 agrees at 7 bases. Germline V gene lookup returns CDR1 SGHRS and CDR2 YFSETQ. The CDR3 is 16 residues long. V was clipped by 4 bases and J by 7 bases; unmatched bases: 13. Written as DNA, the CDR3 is TGCGCCAGCAGCCCATACCAACAGGGGAAGAGTGAAAAACTGTTTTTT. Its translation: CASSPYQQGKSEKLFF.

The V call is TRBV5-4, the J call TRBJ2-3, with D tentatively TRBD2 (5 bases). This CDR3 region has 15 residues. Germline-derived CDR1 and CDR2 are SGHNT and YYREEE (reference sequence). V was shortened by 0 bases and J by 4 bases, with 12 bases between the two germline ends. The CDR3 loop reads CASSLVPQAADTQYF. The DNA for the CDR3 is TGTGCCAGCAGCTTGGTCCCCCAAGCGGCAGATACGCAGTATTTT. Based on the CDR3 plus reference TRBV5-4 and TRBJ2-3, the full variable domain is ETGVTQSPTHLIKTRGQQVTLRCSSQSGHNTVSWYQQALGQGPQFIFQYYREEENGRGNFPPRFSGLQFPNYSSELNVNALELDDSALYLCASSLVPQAADTQYFGPGTRLTVL.

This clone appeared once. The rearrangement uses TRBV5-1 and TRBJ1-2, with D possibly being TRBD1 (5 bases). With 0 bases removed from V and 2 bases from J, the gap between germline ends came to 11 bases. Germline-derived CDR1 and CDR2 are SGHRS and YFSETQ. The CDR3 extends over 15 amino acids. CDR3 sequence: CASSLDDRRNYGYTF. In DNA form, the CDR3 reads TGCGCCAGCAGCTTGGACGACAGACGAAACTATGGCTACACCTTC. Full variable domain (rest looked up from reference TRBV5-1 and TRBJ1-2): KAGVTQTPRYLIKTRGQQVTLSCSPISGHRSVSWYQQTPGQGLQFLFEYFSETQRNKGNFPGRFSGRQFSNSRSEMNVSTLELGDSALYLCASSLDDRRNYGYTFGSGTRLTVV.

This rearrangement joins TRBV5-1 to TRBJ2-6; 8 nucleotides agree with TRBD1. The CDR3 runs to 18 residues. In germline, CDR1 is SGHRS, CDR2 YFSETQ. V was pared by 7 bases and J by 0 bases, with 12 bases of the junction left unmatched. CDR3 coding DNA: TGCGCCAGCGCTCCAGCGGTCCAGGGGGCCTCTGGGGCCAACGTCCTGACTTTC. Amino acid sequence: CASAPAVQGASGANVLTF.

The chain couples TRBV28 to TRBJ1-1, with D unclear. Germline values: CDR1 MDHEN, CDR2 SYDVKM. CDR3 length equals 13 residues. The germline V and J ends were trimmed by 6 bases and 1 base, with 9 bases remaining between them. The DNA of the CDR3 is TGTGCCAGCAGGCTACAGAAGAACACTGAAGCTTTCTTT. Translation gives CASRLQKNTEAFF.

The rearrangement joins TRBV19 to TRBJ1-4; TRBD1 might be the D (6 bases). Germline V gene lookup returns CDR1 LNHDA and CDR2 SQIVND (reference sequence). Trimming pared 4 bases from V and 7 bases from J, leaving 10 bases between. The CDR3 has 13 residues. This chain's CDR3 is CASSTRTVEKLFF. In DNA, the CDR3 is TGTGCCAGTAGTACCCGGACAGTTGAAAAACTGTTTTTT.

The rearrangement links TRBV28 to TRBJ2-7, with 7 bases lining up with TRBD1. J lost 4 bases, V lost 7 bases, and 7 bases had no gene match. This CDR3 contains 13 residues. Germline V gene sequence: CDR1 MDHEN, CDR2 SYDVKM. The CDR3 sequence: CASTVTGSYEQYF. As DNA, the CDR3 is TGTGCCAGCACGGTGACAGGGAGTTACGAGCAGTACTTC.

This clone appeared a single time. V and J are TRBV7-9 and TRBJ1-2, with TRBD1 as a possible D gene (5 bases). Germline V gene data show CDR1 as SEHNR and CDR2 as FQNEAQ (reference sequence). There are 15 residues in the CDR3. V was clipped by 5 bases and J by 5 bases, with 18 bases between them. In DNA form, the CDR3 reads TGTGCCAGCAGCGCTACGCGACAGCCCTATTATGGCTACACCTTC. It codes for CASSATRQPYYGYTF.

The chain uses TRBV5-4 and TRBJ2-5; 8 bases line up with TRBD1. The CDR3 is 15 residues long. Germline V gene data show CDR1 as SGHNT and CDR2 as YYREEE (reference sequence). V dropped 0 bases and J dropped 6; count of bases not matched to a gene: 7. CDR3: CASSLEVDRVKTQYF. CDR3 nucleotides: TGTGCCAGCAGCTTGGAGGTGGACAGGGTAAAGACCCAGTACTTC.

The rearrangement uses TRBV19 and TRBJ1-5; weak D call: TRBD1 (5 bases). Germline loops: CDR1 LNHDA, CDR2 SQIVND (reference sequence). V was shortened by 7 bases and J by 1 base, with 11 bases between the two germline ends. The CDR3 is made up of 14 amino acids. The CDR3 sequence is CASMSPGSNQPQHF. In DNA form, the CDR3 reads TGTGCCAGTATGAGTCCAGGGAGCAATCAGCCCCAGCATTTT.

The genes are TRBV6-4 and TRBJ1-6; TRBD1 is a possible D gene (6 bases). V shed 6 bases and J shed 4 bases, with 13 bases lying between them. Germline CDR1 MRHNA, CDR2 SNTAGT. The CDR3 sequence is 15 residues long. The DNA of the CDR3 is TGTGCCAGCAGACCGGGACACAGTTATAATTCACCCCTCCACTTT. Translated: CASRPGHSYNSPLHF.

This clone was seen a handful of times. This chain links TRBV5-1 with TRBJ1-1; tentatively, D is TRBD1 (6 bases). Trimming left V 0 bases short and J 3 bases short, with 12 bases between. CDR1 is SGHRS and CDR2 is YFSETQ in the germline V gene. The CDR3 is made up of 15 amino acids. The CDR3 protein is CASSLGDKHHTEAFF. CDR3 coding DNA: TGCGCCAGCAGCTTGGGGGACAAACACCACACTGAAGCTTTCTTT.

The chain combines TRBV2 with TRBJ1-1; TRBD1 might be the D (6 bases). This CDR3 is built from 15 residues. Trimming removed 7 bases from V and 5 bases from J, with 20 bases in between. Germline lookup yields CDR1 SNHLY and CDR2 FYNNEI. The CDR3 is CASTPGGGGRTEAFF. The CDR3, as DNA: TGTGCCAGCACCCCCGGAGGGGGGGGCCGGACTGAAGCTTTCTTT.

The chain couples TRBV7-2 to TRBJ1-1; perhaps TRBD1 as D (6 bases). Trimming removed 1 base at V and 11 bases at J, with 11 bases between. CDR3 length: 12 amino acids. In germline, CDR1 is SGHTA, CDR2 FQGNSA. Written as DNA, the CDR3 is TGTGCCAGCAGCTTAGGGTACGGACAGGCTTTCTTT. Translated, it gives CASSLGYGQAFF.

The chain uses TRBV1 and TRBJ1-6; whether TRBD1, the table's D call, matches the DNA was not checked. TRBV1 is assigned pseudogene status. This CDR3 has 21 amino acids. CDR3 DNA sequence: TGCACCAGCAGCCAAGATCTAGGGGACACCCCTACCCGGAATTATAATTCACCCCTCCACTTT. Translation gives CTSSQDLGDTPTRNYNSPLHF.

The CDR3 spells CASSLDRGLEAFF. For the CDR3, the DNA is TGTGCCAGCTCACTGGACAGGGGGCTTGAAGCTTTCTTT. The gene calls are TRBV18 and TRBJ1-1; 11 positions match TRBD1. CDR1 and CDR2 (germline): KGHSH, LQKENI. This CDR3 contains 13 residues. V shed 4 bases, J shed 7 bases, and the junction held 2 bases outside the gene matches.

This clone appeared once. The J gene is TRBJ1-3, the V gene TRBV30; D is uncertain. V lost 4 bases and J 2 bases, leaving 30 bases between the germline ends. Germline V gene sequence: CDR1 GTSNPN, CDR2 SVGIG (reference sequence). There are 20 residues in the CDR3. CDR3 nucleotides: TGTGCCTGGATCCCGAGAACGGGGATCTTTCCAGTGCGTACTGGAAACACCATATATTTT. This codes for CAWIPRTGIFPVRTGNTIYF.

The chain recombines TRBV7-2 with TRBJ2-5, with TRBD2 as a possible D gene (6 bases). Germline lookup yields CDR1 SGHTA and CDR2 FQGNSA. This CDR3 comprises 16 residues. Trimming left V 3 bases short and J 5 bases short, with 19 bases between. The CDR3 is CASSFPTTRGGETQYF. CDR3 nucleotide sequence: TGTGCCAGCAGCTTTCCTACCACGCGGGGTGGGGAGACCCAGTACTTC.

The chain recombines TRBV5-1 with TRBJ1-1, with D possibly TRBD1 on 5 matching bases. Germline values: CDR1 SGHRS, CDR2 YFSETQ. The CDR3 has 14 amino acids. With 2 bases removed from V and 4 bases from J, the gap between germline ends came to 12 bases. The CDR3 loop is CASSFQGLSTEAFF. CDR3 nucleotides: TGCGCCAGCAGCTTTCAGGGACTGAGCACTGAAGCTTTCTTT. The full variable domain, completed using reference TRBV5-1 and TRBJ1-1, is KAGVTQTPRYLIKTRGQQVTLSCSPISGHRSVSWYQQTPGQGLQFLFEYFSETQRNKGNFPGRFSGRQFSNSRSEMNVSTLELGDSALYLCASSFQGLSTEAFFGQGTRLTVV.

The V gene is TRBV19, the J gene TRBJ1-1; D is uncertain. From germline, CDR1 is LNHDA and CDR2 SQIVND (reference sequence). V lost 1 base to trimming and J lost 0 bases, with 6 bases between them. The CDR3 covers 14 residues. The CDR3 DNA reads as TGTGCCAGTAGTATAGGAGGGTTGAACACTGAAGCTTTCTTT. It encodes CASSIGGLNTEAFF.

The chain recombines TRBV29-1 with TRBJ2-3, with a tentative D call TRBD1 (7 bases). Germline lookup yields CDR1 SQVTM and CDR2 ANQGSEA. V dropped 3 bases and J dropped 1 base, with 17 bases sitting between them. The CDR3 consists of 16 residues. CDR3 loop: CSVDMPGDSGTDTQYF. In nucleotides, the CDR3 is TGCAGCGTTGATATGCCGGGGGACAGCGGCACAGATACGCAGTATTTT.